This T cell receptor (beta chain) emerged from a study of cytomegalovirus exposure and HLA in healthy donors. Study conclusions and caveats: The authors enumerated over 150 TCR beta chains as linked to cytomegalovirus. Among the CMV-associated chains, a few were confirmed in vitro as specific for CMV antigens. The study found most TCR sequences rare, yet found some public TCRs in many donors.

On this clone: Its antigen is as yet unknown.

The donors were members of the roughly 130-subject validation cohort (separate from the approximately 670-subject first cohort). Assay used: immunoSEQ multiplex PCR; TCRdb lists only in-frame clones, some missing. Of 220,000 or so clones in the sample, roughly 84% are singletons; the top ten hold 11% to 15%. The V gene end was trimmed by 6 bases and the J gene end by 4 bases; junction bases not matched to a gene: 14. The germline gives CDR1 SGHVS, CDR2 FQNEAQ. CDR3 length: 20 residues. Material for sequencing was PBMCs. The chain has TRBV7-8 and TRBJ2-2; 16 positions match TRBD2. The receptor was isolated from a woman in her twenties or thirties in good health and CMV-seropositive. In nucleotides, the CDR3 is TGTGCCAGCAGGCCCTATCCGGGACTAGCGGGAGGGCCATCCACCGGGGAGCTGTTTTTT. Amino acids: CASRPYPGLAGGPSTGELFF.